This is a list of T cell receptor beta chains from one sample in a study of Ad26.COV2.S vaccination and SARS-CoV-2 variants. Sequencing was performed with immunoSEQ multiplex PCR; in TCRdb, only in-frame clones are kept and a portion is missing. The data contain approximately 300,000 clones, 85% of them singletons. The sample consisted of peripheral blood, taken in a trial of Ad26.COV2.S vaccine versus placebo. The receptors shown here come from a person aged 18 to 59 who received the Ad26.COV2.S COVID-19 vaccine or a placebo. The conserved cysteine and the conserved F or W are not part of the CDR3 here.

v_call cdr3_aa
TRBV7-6 ASSLEGRGPEQF
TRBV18 ASSPGSDRGGRKAF
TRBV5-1 ASSLAVRGRGETQY
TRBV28 ASSLMRAANYGYT
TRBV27 ASRFSDEQY
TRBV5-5 ASSLLDRASYEQY
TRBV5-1 ASSFDSPETQY
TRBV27 ASRLYRGRNYGYT
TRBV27 ASSSIPRTDTQY
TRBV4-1 ASSQDRGYSAF
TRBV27 ASSFRRSGELF
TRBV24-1 ATSDFEGGLYEQF
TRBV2 ASSEARTPSTDTQY
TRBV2 ASSVFGGNQPQH
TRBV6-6 ASTSWTGPSYEQY
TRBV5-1 ASSLAGLNTGELF
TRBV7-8 ASSTRTSGAISYEQY
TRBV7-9 ASSFAGGGANEQY
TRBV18 ASSPLVSPATNEKLF
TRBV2 ASSIMREEARAF
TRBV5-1 ASSLVGQGAEAF
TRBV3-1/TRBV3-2 ASSQDGTGFAYGYT
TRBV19 ASSIGRYNPTEQY
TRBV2 ASLRQGESSRAF
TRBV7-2 ASRRAGTSAETQY
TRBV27 ASSLSWQGLWEQY
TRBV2 AKGRAETQY
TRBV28 ASSLYPQPLH
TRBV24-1 ATSDLHGTGSGYT
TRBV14 ASSQITGPNRANEKLF
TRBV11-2 ASSRPRGIQY
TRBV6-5 ATSLGYEQF
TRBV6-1 ASSEFWGQGYGYT
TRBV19 ASSIEADGTNNEQF
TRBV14 ASSPRGGEQY
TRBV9 ASSVVPHSYEQY
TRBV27 ASSSVVRGHYGYT
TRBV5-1 ASSVTSGGANEQF
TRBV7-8 ASSLARGRNSPLH
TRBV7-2 ASSLGVAGGLAKNIQY
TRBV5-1 ASSTGQGHTGELF
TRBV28 ASKGQIYNEQF
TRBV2 ASRPSGGDTQY
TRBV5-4 ASSLVAYSTDTQY
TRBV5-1 ASSLVGGSMNTEAF
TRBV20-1 SARNEQY
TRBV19 ASSPRGRGYTEAF
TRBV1 TSRRPSGDRAPNTGELF
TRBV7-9 ASSLVAVSYEQY
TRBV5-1 ASSITGTSEETQY
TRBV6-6 ASSYSSSSGDYEQY
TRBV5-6 ASSLIGSEQF
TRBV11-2 ASSLDPPGPSTDTQY
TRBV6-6 ASSLTAGGGFPHEQY
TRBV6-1 ASSESGGGNEKLF
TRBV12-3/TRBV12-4 ASSFLVPETQY
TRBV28 ASRPDLTREQY
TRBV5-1 ASSSTGLTSFTSNQPQH
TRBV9 ASSVDGYDGYT
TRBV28 AISGTGGKNIQY